This T cell receptor beta chain was captured by sequencing in a study of T-cell reconstitution after alpha-beta-depleted transplantation in children. Unique molecular identifiers were built into the TCRbeta library. TCRdb processed the PCR reads anew with MiXCR; each CDR3 protein has one entry. This table holds fewer than 550,000 distinct CDR3 sequences, over 9.5% found once. As to this clonotype: This may be a read error: a much more frequent sequence differs by one nucleotide.

The CDR3 is 18 residues long. CDR1 and CDR2 from the germline V gene are MRHNA and SNTAGT. This material consisted of PBMCs, taken before TCRalphabeta/CD19-depleted stem cell transplant. The sequence came from a child aged 2-9 years with inherited bone marrow failure, due to receive a stem cell transplant. The chain is built from TRBV6-4 and TRBJ2-7, with 13 bases fitting TRBD2. The CDR3 spells CTSSSPRGTSGTSYEQYF. CDR3 coding DNA: TGTACCAGCAGTTCCCCACGAGGGACTAGCGGGACCTCCTACGAGCAGTACTTC.